These 29 T cell receptor beta chains were all obtained from the same sample, sequenced in a study of CXCR3-negative and CXCR3-positive naive CD8 T cells (dated by TCRdb to about 2019). Their cognate antigens are unknown. Sequencing took place on a NextSeq 550. The Human TCR Profiling Kit (MiLaboratory) was used to make UMI-labeled 5' RACE TRB cDNA libraries. The reads, reprocessed by TCRdb, yield one row per CDR3 protein sequence and no DNA. This sample's clone table shows roughly 60,000 distinct CDR3 sequences. The top ten constitute about 0.84% of the sample. Study-wide conclusions, independent of this receptor: TRB CDR3s from CXCR3-positive naive cells showed higher hydrophobicity (lower Kidera factor 4), lower energy, and higher strength and volume indices than CXCR3-negative naive cells.

Sequencing was carried out using naive CXCR3+ CD8+ T cells from blood. In the paper's terms, the cell subset or site label means: CD45RO-CCR7+CD27+CD95- naive CD8+ T cells expressing CXCR3 (TNR3+). These receptors all come from a human donor in good health. Some clones in this sample may be carry-over from other donors' samples.

V gene TRBV7-9 combines with J gene TRBJ2-1. This CDR3 spans 11 amino acids. Looked up from germline, CDR1 is SEHNR and CDR2 is FQNEAQ (reference sequence). CDR3 sequence: CASSPDNEQFF.

Here the CDR3 reads CASSLFGQGASGELFF. The chain employs TRBV5-1 and TRBJ2-2; TCRdb's D call, TRBD1, is unchecked because there is no DNA. The CDR3 is 16 amino acids. Germline loops: CDR1 SGHRS, CDR2 YFSETQ.

The chain employs TRBV5-1 and TRBJ2-7. The germline V gene encodes CDR1 SGHRS and CDR2 YFSETQ. The CDR3 covers 12 residues. CDR3 sequence reads: CASSLAGNEQYF.

This chain joins TRBV5-6 and TRBJ2-2; checking the TCRdb D call of TRBD1 is not possible without DNA. Germline-derived CDR1 and CDR2 are SGHDT and YYEEEE. The CDR3 spans 16 residues. CDR3: CASSLPLSESTGELFF.

The chain uses TRBV5-5 and TRBJ2-7; TCRdb's D gene call, TRBD1, goes unchecked for lack of DNA. CDR3 length equals 15 residues. CDR1 is SGHKS, CDR2 YYEKEE, per germline (reference sequence). The CDR3 protein is CASSLNRDLSYEQYF.

V gene TRBV4-3 combines with J gene TRBJ2-7; there is no DNA to check the TCRdb D call of TRBD1. The V gene's germline CDR1 is LGHNA and CDR2 YSLEER. The CDR3 is 15 amino acids. The CDR3 is CASSQDRATFYEQYF.

V usage is TRBV29-1 and J usage is TRBJ2-7; no DNA is available, so the TRBD1 call from TCRdb remains unchecked. The CDR3 is 14 amino acids. Germline-derived CDR1 and CDR2 are SQVTM and ANQGSEA. The CDR3 here is CSVEVGTGGDEQYF.

The J gene is TRBJ2-5, the V gene TRBV7-9; the D gene TCRdb calls, TRBD2, cannot be checked with no DNA. The CDR3 has 14 residues. Per germline, CDR1 SEHNR and CDR2 FQNEAQ (reference sequence). CDR3 residues: CASSLVKSGETQYF.

The chain combines TRBV6-5 with TRBJ2-5; TCRdb reports TRBD2, a call that lacks DNA to check it against. CDR3 length: 12 residues. Germline V CDR1 and CDR2: MNHEY, SVGAGI. CDR3 protein: CASRYRAETQYF.

The CDR3 loop reads CASSFARFNEKLFF. The chain employs TRBV7-8 and TRBJ1-4. The CDR3 spans 14 residues. The germline V gene encodes CDR1 SGHVS and CDR2 FQNEAQ.

The gene calls are TRBV9 and TRBJ2-7; TCRdb's D call, TRBD2, is unchecked because there is no DNA. Germline V gives CDR1 SGDLS, CDR2 YYNGEE. The CDR3 is 16 residues long. The CDR3 is CASSVAGLAGYYEQYF.

The chain combines TRBV7-6 with TRBJ2-7; TCRdb outputs TRBD1, but without DNA this stays unchecked. The CDR3 contains 14 residues. Germline values: CDR1 SGHVS, CDR2 FNYEAQ. Here the CDR3 reads CASSLAQDDYEQYF.

This rearrangement joins TRBV6-5 to TRBJ2-5. The germline V gene has CDR1 MNHEY and CDR2 SVGAGI. CDR3 length: 14 amino acids. CDR3 protein: CASSKSLVQETQYF.

The rearrangement joins TRBV9 to TRBJ1-5; TCRdb's D call, TRBD1, is unchecked because there is no DNA. CDR1 SGDLS and CDR2 YYNGEE come from the germline V gene. The CDR3 loop spans 14 amino acids. The CDR3 here is CASSASDRDQPQHF.

The chain joins TRBV5-1 to TRBJ2-1; no DNA is available, so the TRBD2 call from TCRdb remains unchecked. This CDR3 has 16 residues. Germline V gene lookup returns CDR1 SGHRS and CDR2 YFSETQ. The CDR3 sequence: CASSLVGTSVAYEQFF.

This chain's CDR3 is CARAKGGSYNEQFF. The chain uses TRBV2 and TRBJ2-1; checking the TCRdb D call of TRBD1 is not possible without DNA. This CDR3 comprises 14 residues. CDR1 is SNHLY and CDR2 is FYNNEI in the germline V gene. Full variable domain (remainder filled in from reference TRBV2 and TRBJ2-1): EPEVTQTPSHQVTQMGQEVILRCVPISNHLYFYWYRQILGQKVEFLVSFYNNEISEKSEIFDDQFSVERPDGSNFTLKIRSTKLEDSAMYFCARAKGGSYNEQFFGPGTRLTVL.

The chain carries TRBV7-2 and TRBJ1-5. The V gene's germline CDR1 is SGHTA and CDR2 FQGNSA. This CDR3 contains 15 residues. The CDR3 loop is CASSLVKGGNQPQHF.

The rearrangement uses TRBV7-7 and TRBJ2-7. Germline CDR1 is SSHAT and CDR2 is FNYEAQ (reference sequence). The CDR3 contains 13 residues. Here the CDR3 reads CASSLEEGSKQYF.

The CDR3 loop is CATSLTRESTDTQYF. V gene TRBV15 combines with J gene TRBJ2-3; no DNA is available, so the TRBD1 call from TCRdb remains unchecked. Germline lookup yields CDR1 LNHNV and CDR2 YYDKDF (reference sequence). CDR3 length: 15 residues.

The genes are TRBV7-2 and TRBJ1-2. The germline gives CDR1 SGHTA, CDR2 FQGNSA. This CDR3 has 15 residues. The CDR3 is CASSLSPKANYGYTF.

The chain has TRBV11-2 and TRBJ2-1. Per germline, CDR1 SGHAT and CDR2 FQNNGV. There are 13 residues in the CDR3. CDR3: CASSLASWKAQFF.

The chain couples TRBV5-1 to TRBJ1-2; TCRdb reports TRBD1, a call that lacks DNA to check it against. The CDR3 sequence is 16 residues long. From germline, CDR1 is SGHRS and CDR2 YFSETQ. CDR3 in amino acids: CASSSSGSHSSYGYTF.

The chain joins TRBV7-9 to TRBJ2-1; TCRdb outputs TRBD2, but without DNA this stays unchecked. Germline V gene lookup returns CDR1 SEHNR and CDR2 FQNEAQ (reference sequence). CDR3 length equals 16 residues. CDR3 residues: CASSTSVGRAYNEQFF. The full variable domain, rest sourced from reference TRBV7-9 and TRBJ2-1, is DTGVSQNPRHKITKRGQNVTFRCDPISEHNRLYWYRQTLGQGPEFLTYFQNEAQLEKSRLLSDRFSAERPKGSFSTLEIQRTEQGDSAMYLCASSTSVGRAYNEQFFGPGTRLTVL.

V gene TRBV20-1 combines with J gene TRBJ2-3; TCRdb designates TRBD2, a call that cannot be tested without DNA. The germline CDR1 and CDR2 sequences are DFQATT and SNEGSKA (reference sequence). CDR3 length equals 15 residues. The CDR3 region is CSASTSGGTGDTQYF.

The chain joins TRBV7-9 to TRBJ2-7; as DNA is missing, the TRBD2 call by TCRdb cannot be tested. Germline-derived CDR1 and CDR2 are SEHNR and FQNEAQ (reference sequence). CDR3 size: 14 residues. CDR3 protein: CASSWTSAHYEQYF.

J is TRBJ2-7 and V is TRBV5-6; there is no DNA to check the TCRdb D call of TRBD1. This CDR3 has 14 amino acids. Germline CDR1 is SGHDT and CDR2 is YYEEEE. CDR3 sequence: CASSPREAPYEQYF.

The V call is TRBV15, the J call TRBJ2-5; lacking DNA, the TRBD1 call made by TCRdb goes unchecked. CDR1 is LNHNV and CDR2 is YYDKDF in the germline V gene (reference sequence). This CDR3 is 15 amino acids long. CDR3 sequence reads: CATSTQTGGRETQYF.

The gene calls are TRBV6-2 or TRBV6-3 and TRBJ2-3; the TRBD1 assignment by TCRdb is unverifiable without DNA. In germline, CDR1 is MNHEY, CDR2 SVGEGT. This CDR3 is 15 amino acids long. The CDR3 spells CASSYSTPLRDTQYF.

V is TRBV7-3 and J is TRBJ2-7; TCRdb selects TRBD1, and the lack of DNA leaves this call unchecked. This CDR3 is 16 amino acids long. Germline CDR1 and CDR2: SGHTA and FQGTGA. The CDR3 protein is CASSPGTGDPTYEQYF.